This is a list of T cell receptor beta chains from one sample in a study of stem cell transplantation in POMP-related autoinflammatory disease. The table came from immunoSEQ multiplex PCR; TCRdb's copy has only in-frame clones and leaves some out. The table records more than 25,000 clones, around 90% of them present only once. The sample in question was CD4+ T cells from PBMCs, obtained before stem cell transplantation. The receptors derive from a human donor with POMP-related autoinflammation and immune dysregulation (PRAID). Both conserved end residues are part of each CDR3. A D gene is named only where the DNA matches it firmly. Clone size is given for some rows only: seen once, a few or many times, or a class if the clone is expanded.

clone size	V gene	J gene	D gene	CDR3 protein	CDR3 DNA
.	TRBV9	TRBJ2-3	.	CASSVDLADTQYF	TGTGCCAGCAGCGTAGACTTAGCAGATACGCAGTATTTT
once	TRBV5-1	TRBJ2-5	TRBD2	CASSLALAFGETQYF	TGCGCCAGCAGCTTGGCACTAGCGTTCGGAGAGACCCAGTACTTC
once	TRBV5-1	TRBJ1-4	.	CASSWSDRNNEKLFF	TGCGCCAGCAGCTGGTCTGACAGAAATAATGAAAAACTGTTTTTT
.	TRBV6-6	TRBJ2-7	.	CASSFEGSPIEQYF	TGTGCCAGCAGTTTTGAGGGAAGCCCCATTGAGCAGTACTTC
.	TRBV25-1	TRBJ1-1	.	CASRSRGGRLNTEAFF	TGTGCCAGCAGGTCCCGGGGCGGACGGTTGAACACTGAAGCTTTCTTT
.	TRBV6-6	TRBJ2-6	TRBD2	CASSWGGPGANVLTF	TGTGCCAGCAGCTGGGGAGGGCCTGGGGCCAACGTCCTGACTTTC
once	TRBV21-1	TRBJ2-3	.	CASSKVGAHYF	TGTGCCAGCAGCAAAGTTGGGGCCCATTATTTT
.	TRBV4-1	TRBJ1-1	.	CASSQDRSGLVAAFF	TGCGCCAGCAGCCAAGATCGATCAGGTTTAGTTGCAGCTTTCTTT
.	TRBV9	TRBJ2-3	TRBD2	CASSRTSGATDTQYF	TGTGCCAGCAGCAGGACTAGCGGGGCCACAGATACGCAGTATTTT
.	TRBV27	TRBJ2-3	.	CASSLEGTTQYF	TGTGCCAGCAGTTTAGAGGGAACTACGCAGTATTTT
.	TRBV5-1	TRBJ2-5	TRBD2	CASSLAWTGREMETQYF	TGCGCCAGCAGCTTGGCCTGGACTGGGCGGGAGATGGAGACCCAGTACTTC
.	TRBV10-3	TRBJ2-7	.	CAIGDRKIYEQYF	TGTGCCATCGGAGACAGGAAAATCTACGAGCAGTACTTC
.	TRBV5-1	TRBJ2-7	.	CASSGGRGPYEQYF	TGCGCCAGCAGCGGGGGACGGGGGCCCTACGAGCAGTACTTC
once	TRBV29-1	TRBJ2-2	TRBD2	CSAGLAGGPITGELFF	TGCAGCGCTGGCCTAGCGGGGGGGCCAATTACCGGGGAGCTGTTTTTT
.	TRBV18	TRBJ1-1	.	CASSPFSGQGQVTEAFF	TGTGCCAGCTCACCCTTTTCAGGCCAGGGGCAGGTCACTGAAGCTTTCTTT
once	TRBV28	TRBJ2-7	TRBD1	CASSLWGQFYEQYF	TGTGCCAGCAGTTTATGGGGACAGTTCTACGAGCAGTACTTC
.	TRBV21-1	TRBJ2-7	.	CASSKGGDGTYEQYF	TGTGCCAGCAGCAAAGGAGGGGACGGTACCTACGAGCAGTACTTC
.	TRBV6-5	TRBJ1-1	.	CASSPRPDTEAFF	TGTGCCAGCAGCCCGAGGCCTGACACTGAAGCTTTCTTT
.	TRBV5-6	TRBJ2-6	TRBD1	CASRRQGGANVLTF	TGTGCCAGCAGACGACAGGGTGGGGCCAACGTCCTGACTTTC
.	TRBV5-1	TRBJ1-3	TRBD1	CASSLTGGGNTIYF	TGCGCCAGCAGCTTGACAGGGGGCGGAAACACCATATATTTT
.	TRBV5-4	TRBJ1-2	TRBD1	CASSPRQGPGGYTF	TGTGCCAGCAGCCCCAGACAGGGTCCGGGCGGCTACACCTTC
.	TRBV5-1	TRBJ2-7	.	CASQRQVSSYEQYF	TGCGCCAGCCAAAGACAGGTTAGCTCCTACGAGCAGTACTTC
.	TRBV28	TRBJ1-1	TRBD1	CASRLTGYGTEAFF	TGTGCCAGCAGGTTGACAGGGTACGGCACTGAAGCTTTCTTT
.	TRBV2	TRBJ2-5	.	CASKGRVETQYF	TGTGCCAGCAAGGGGCGGGTAGAGACCCAGTACTTC
few	TRBV2	TRBJ1-6	.	CASKSGHNSPLHF	TGTGCCAGCAAATCTGGTCATAATTCACCCCTCCACTTT
.	TRBV6-5	TRBJ1-2	TRBD1	CASSPGQGIGYTF	TGTGCCAGCAGCCCGGGACAGGGCATAGGCTACACCTTC
.	TRBV4-1	TRBJ1-3	.	CASSQDRLHPLMGNTIYF	TGCGCCAGCAGCCAAGATAGGTTGCACCCGTTGATGGGAAACACCATATATTTT
.	TRBV5-4	TRBJ2-7	.	CASSLEQGEGYF	TGTGCCAGCAGCTTGGAGCAGGGAGAGGGGTACTTC
.	TRBV2	TRBJ2-7	.	CASSPTTGEQYF	TGTGCCAGCAGCCCGACCACCGGCGAGCAGTACTTC
once	TRBV7-3	TRBJ2-3	.	CASSDRGGTDTQYF	TGTGCCAGCAGCGACCGGGGCGGCACAGATACGCAGTATTTT
.	TRBV6-1	TRBJ2-3	.	CASSPDTDTQYF	TGTGCCAGCAGTCCGGACACAGATACGCAGTATTTT
.	TRBV20-1	TRBJ2-1	.	CSASGSNEQFF	TGCAGTGCTAGCGGGAGTAATGAGCAGTTCTTC
.	TRBV5-1	TRBJ2-2	.	CASSRSGVNTGELFF	TGCGCCAGCAGTCGGAGTGGAGTGAATACCGGGGAGCTGTTTTTT
.	TRBV4-2	TRBJ1-2	.	CASSQENWDNGYTF	TGTGCCAGCAGCCAAGAAAACTGGGATAATGGCTACACCTTC
.	TRBV2	TRBJ1-5	.	CASSGQIGQPQHF	TGTGCCAGCAGTGGACAGATTGGTCAGCCCCAGCATTTT
once	TRBV6-5	TRBJ1-3	.	CASSPQVSGNTIYF	TGTGCCAGCAGCCCCCAGGTCTCTGGAAACACCATATATTTT
.	TRBV29-1	TRBJ2-3	TRBD2	CSVGSLAVSGDTQYF	TGCAGCGTTGGCAGTCTAGCGGTATCGGGAGATACGCAGTATTTT
.	TRBV15	TRBJ2-4	.	CATSSNWGARAKNIQYF	TGTGCCACCAGCAGTAATTGGGGCGCCAGGGCCAAAAACATTCAGTACTTC
.	TRBV5-1	TRBJ1-2	TRBD1	CASSLGQPTLYGYTF	TGCGCCAGCAGCCTGGGACAGCCGACCTTATATGGCTACACCTTC
.	TRBV5-1	TRBJ2-1	.	CASSVALSSYNEQFF	TGCGCCAGCAGCGTAGCGCTCAGCTCCTACAATGAGCAGTTCTTC
once	TRBV5-5	TRBJ1-2	TRBD1	CASSLRQGDFYGYTF	TGTGCCAGCAGCTTAAGACAGGGGGACTTCTATGGCTACACCTTC
.	TRBV5-1	TRBJ2-2	TRBD2	CASSLLAGGPGELFF	TGCGCCAGCAGCTTACTAGCGGGGGGCCCCGGGGAGCTGTTTTTT
.	TRBV18	TRBJ1-3	TRBD1	CASSPPGQGISGNTIYF	TGTGCCAGCTCACCACCGGGACAGGGGATCTCTGGAAACACCATATATTTT
.	TRBV13	TRBJ2-2	TRBD1	CASSLARGTGNTGELFF	TGTGCCAGCAGCTTAGCGAGGGGGACAGGGAACACCGGGGAGCTGTTTTTT
.	TRBV5-1	TRBJ1-1	.	CASSLVSGARNTEAFF	TGCGCCAGCAGCTTGGTGAGTGGGGCGCGGAACACTGAAGCTTTCTTT
.	TRBV5-4	TRBJ2-5	.	CASSLGSRETQYF	TGTGCCAGCAGCTTGGGTTCGCGGGAGACCCAGTACTTC
once	TRBV19	TRBJ2-2	TRBD1	CASSKYRGDTGELFF	TGTGCCAGTAGTAAATACAGGGGGGACACCGGGGAGCTGTTTTTT
.	TRBV5-4	TRBJ2-7	.	CASSLQAAGAYEQYF	TGTGCCAGCAGCTTGCAGGCTGCCGGTGCCTACGAGCAGTACTTC